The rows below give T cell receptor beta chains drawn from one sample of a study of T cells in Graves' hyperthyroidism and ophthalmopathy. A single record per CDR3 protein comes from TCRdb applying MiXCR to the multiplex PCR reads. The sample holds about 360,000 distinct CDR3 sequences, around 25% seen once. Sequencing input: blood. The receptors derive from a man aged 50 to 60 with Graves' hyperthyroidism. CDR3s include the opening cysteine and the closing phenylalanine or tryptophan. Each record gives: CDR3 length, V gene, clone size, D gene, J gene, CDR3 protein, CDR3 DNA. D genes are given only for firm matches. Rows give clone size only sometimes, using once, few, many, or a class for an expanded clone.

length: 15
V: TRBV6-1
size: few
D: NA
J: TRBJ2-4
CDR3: CASRPGLQAKNIQYF
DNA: TGTGCCAGCAGACCCGGACTACAAGCCAAAAACATTCAGTACTTC

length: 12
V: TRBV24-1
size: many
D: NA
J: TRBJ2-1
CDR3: CATSGGYNEQFF
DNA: TGTGCCACCAGTGGCGGTTACAATGAGCAGTTCTTC

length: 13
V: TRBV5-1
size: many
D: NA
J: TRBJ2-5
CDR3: CASSLSGAETQYF
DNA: TGCGCCAGCAGCTTATCCGGGGCCGAGACCCAGTACTTC

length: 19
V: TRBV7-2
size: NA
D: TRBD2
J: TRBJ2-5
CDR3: CASSPNGGGSGSLQETQYF
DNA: TGTGCCAGCAGCCCTAATGGGGGAGGTAGCGGGAGTTTACAAGAGACCCAGTACTTC

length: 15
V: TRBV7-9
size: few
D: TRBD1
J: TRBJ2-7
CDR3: CASSERTGFSYEQYF
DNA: TGTGCCAGCAGCGAGCGGACAGGGTTCTCCTACGAGCAGTACTTC

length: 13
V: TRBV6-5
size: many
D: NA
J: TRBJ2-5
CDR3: CASSYGGVETQYF
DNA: TGTGCCAGCAGTTACGGTGGCGTGGAGACCCAGTACTTC

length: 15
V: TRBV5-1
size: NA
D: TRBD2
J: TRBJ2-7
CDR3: CASSFSTSGGREQYF
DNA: TGCGCCAGCAGCTTTTCGACTAGCGGGGGCCGGGAGCAGTACTTC

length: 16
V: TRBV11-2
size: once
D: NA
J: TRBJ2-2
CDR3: CASSSMKGLNTGEPFF
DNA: TGTGCCAGCAGCTCCATGAAGGGCCTCAACACCGGGGAGCCGTTTTTT

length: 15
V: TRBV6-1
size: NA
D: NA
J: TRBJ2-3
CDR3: CASSEVDISIDTQYF
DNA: TGTGCCAGCAGTGAAGTGGACATTAGCATAGATACGCAGTATTTT

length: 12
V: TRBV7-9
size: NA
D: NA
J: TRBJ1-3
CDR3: CASDVGGNTIYF
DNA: TGTGCCAGCGACGTGGGTGGAAACACCATATATTTT

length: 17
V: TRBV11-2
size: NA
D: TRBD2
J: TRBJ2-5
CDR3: CASSQLRSGGRWETQYF
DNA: TGTGCCAGCAGCCAACTGAGGTCCGGGGGGAGATGGGAGACCCAGTACTTC

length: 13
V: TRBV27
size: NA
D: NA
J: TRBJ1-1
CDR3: CASSLWENTEAFF
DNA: TGTGCCAGCAGTTTATGGGAGAACACTGAAGCTTTCTTT

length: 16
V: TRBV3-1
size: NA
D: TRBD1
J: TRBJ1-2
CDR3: CASSQEGDRDFYGYTF
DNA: TGTGCCAGCAGCCAAGAGGGGGACAGGGACTTCTATGGCTACACCTTC

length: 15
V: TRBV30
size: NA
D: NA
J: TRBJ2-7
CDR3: CAWSNPGQISYEQYF
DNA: TGTGCCTGGAGTAATCCGGGACAAATCTCCTACGAGCAGTACTTC

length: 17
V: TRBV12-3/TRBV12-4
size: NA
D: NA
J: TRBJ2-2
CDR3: CASSLGEARPNTGELFF
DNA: TGTGCCAGCAGTTTAGGGGAGGCCCGCCCGAACACCGGGGAGCTGTTTTTT

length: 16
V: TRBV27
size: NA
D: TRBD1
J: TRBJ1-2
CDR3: CASSLASSGTGYGYTF
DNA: TGTGCCAGCAGTCTCGCGTCCTCCGGGACAGGGTATGGCTACACCTTC

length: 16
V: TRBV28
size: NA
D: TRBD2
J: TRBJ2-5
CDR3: CASSPGTSGSLETQYF
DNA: TGTGCCAGCAGTCCCGGGACTAGCGGGAGTTTGGAGACCCAGTACTTC

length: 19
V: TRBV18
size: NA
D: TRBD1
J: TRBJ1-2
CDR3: CASSPIEGASESWNYGYTF
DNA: TGTGCCAGCTCACCAATTGAGGGGGCGTCGGAATCCTGGAACTATGGCTACACCTTC

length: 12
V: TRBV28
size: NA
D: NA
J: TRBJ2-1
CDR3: CASSSTGREAFF
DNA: TGTGCCAGCAGTTCCACCGGGAGAGAGGCGTTCTTC

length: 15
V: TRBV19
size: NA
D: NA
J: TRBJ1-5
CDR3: CASSIVRDRYQPQHF
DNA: TGTGCCAGTAGTATAGTCAGGGACCGCTATCAGCCCCAGCATTTT

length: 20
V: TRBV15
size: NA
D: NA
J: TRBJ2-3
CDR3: CATSRDPAESTTISTDTQYF
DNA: TGTGCCACCAGCAGAGATCCGGCAGAATCTACGACTATAAGCACAGATACGCAGTATTTT

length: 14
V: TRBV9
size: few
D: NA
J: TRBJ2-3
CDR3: CASSLRLVTDTQYF
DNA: TGTGCCAGCAGCCTAAGACTAGTGACAGATACGCAGTATTTT

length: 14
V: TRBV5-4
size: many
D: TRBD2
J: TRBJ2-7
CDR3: CASSFSAGAYEQYF
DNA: TGTGCCAGCAGCTTCAGTGCGGGGGCCTACGAGCAGTACTTC

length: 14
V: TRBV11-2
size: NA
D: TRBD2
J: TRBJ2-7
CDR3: CASSWTSGRYEQYF
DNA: TGTGCCAGCAGCTGGACTAGCGGGAGGTACGAGCAGTACTTC

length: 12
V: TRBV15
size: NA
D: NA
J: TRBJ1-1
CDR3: CATSRDLGRPFF
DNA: TGTGCCACCAGCAGAGATTTGGGGCGACCTTTCTTT

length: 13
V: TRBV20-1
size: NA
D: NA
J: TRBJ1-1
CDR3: CSARWQGSPEAFF
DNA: TGCAGTGCTAGGTGGCAGGGGAGTCCTGAAGCTTTCTTT

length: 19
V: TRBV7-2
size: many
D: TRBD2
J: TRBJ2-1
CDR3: CASSLVGTWTSGSLNEQFF
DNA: TGTGCCAGCAGCTTAGTCGGCACTTGGACTAGCGGGAGTCTAAATGAGCAGTTCTTC

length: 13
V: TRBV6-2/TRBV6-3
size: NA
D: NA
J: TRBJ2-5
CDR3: CASRLTVQETQYF
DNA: TGTGCCAGCAGATTGACAGTTCAAGAGACCCAGTACTTC

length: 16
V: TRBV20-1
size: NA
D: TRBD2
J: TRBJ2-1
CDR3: CSARGTVAGGPHEQFF
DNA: TGCAGTGCTAGGGGTACGGTGGCGGGAGGGCCCCATGAGCAGTTCTTC

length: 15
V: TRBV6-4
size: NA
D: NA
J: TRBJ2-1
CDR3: CASSAEGSAYNEQFF
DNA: TGTGCCAGCAGTGCGGAAGGAAGCGCCTACAATGAGCAGTTCTTC

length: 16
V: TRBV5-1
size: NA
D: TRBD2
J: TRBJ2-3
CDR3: CASSSGLAGGQDTQYF
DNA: TGCGCCAGCAGCTCGGGACTAGCAGGAGGACAAGATACGCAGTATTTT

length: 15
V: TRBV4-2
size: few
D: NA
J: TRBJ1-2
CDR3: CASSQGLAENYGYTF
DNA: TGTGCCAGCAGCCAAGGTTTGGCCGAGAACTATGGCTACACCTTC